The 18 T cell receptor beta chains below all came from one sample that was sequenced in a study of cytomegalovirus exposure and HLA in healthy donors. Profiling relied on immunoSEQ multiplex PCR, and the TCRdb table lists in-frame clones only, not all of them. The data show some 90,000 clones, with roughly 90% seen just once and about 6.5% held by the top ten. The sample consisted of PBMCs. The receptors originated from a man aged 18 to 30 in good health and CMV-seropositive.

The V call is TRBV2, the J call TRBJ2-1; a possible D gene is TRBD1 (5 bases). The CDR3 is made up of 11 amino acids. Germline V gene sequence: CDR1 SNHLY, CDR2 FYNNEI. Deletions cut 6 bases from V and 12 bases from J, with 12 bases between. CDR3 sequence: CASSPRVGQFF. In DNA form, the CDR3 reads TGTGCCAGCAGCCCCAGGGTAGGGCAGTTCTTC.

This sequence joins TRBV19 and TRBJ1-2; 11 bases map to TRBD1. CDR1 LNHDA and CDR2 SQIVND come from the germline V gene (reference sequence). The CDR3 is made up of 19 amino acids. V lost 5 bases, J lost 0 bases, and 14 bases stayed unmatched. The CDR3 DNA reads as TGTGCCAGTAGTTTTCGTAAGCGGACAGGGGGCCCCACTAACTATGGCTACACCTTC. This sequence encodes CASSFRKRTGGPTNYGYTF.

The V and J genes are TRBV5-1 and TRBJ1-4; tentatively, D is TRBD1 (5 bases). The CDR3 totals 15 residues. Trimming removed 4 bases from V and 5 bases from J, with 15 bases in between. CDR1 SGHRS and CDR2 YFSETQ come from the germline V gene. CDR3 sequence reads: CASSRFGGENEKLFF. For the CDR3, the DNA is TGCGCCAGCAGCCGGTTCGGGGGGGAAAATGAAAAACTGTTTTTT. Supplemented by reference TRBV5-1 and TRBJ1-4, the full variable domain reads KAGVTQTPRYLIKTRGQQVTLSCSPISGHRSVSWYQQTPGQGLQFLFEYFSETQRNKGNFPGRFSGRQFSNSRSEMNVSTLELGDSALYLCASSRFGGENEKLFFGSGTQLSVL.

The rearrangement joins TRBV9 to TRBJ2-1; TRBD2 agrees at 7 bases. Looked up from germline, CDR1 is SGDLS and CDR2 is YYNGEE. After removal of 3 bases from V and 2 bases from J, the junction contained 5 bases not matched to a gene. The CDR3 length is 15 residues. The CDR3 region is CASSARDYPYNEQFF. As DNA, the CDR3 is TGTGCCAGCAGCGCTCGGGACTACCCCTACAATGAGCAGTTCTTC.

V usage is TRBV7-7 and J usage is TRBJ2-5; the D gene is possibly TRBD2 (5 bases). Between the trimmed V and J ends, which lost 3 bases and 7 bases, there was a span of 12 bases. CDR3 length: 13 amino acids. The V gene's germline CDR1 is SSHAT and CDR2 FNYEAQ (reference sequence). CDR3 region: CASSFSGSGTQYF. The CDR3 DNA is TGTGCCAGCAGCTTCTCGGGGTCAGGGACCCAGTACTTC.

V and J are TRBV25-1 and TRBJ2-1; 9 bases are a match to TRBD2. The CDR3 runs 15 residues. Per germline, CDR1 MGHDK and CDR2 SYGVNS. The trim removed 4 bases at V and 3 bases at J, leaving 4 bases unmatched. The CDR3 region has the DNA TGTGCCAGCAGTGTACTAGCGGGTGGCTACAATGAGCAGTTCTTC. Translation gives CASSVLAGGYNEQFF.

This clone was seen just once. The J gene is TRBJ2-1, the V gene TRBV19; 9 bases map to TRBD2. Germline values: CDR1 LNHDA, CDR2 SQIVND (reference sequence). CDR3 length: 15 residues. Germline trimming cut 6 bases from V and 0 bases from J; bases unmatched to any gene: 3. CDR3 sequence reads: CASSNSGSSYNEQFF. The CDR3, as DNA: TGTGCCAGTAGCAATAGCGGGAGCTCCTACAATGAGCAGTTCTTC.

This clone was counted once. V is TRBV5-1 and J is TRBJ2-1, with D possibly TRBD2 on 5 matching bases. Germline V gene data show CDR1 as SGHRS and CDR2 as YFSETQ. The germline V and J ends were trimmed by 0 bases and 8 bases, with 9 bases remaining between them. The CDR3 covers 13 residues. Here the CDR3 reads CASSLVLVHEQFF. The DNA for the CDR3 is TGCGCCAGCAGCTTGGTACTAGTACATGAGCAGTTCTTC. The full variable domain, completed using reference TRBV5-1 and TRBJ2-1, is KAGVTQTPRYLIKTRGQQVTLSCSPISGHRSVSWYQQTPGQGLQFLFEYFSETQRNKGNFPGRFSGRQFSNSRSEMNVSTLELGDSALYLCASSLVLVHEQFFGPGTRLTVL.

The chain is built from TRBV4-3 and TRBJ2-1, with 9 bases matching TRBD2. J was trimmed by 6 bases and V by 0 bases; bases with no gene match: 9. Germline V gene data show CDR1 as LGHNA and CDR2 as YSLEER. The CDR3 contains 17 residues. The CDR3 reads CASSQDIKAGGRNEQFF. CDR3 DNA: TGCGCCAGCAGCCAAGATATAAAGGCGGGGGGGCGCAATGAGCAGTTCTTC.

CDR3 DNA sequence: TGTGCCAGCAGCTTAGGTAGCGGGGGACAAGAGACCCAGTACTTC. It encodes CASSLGSGGQETQYF. V is TRBV7-6 and J is TRBJ2-5, with 9 nucleotides matching TRBD2. CDR1 SGHVS and CDR2 FNYEAQ come from the germline V gene. The J segment lost 2 bases and the V segment lost 1 base, leaving 2 bases of the junction unmatched. CDR3 size: 15 residues.

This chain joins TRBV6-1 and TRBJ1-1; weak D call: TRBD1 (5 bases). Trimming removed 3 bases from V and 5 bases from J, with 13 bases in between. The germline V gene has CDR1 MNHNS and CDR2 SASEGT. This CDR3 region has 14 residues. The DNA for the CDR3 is TGTGCCAGCAGTGATAGGGCAGGGCTGACTGAAGCTTTCTTT. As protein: CASSDRAGLTEAFF.

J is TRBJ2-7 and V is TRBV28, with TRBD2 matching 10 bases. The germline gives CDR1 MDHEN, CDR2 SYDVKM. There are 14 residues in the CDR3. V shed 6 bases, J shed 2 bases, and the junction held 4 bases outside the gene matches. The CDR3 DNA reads TGTGCCAGCAGCCTAGCGGGAGAGACCTACGAGCAGTACTTC. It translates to CASSLAGETYEQYF.

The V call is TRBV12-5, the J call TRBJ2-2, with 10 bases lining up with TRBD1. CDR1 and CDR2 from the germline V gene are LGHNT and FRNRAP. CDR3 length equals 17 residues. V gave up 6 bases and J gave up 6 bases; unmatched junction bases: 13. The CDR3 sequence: CASGPSPLTGGSGELFF. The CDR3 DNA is TGTGCTAGTGGCCCTTCCCCGTTGACAGGGGGCTCCGGGGAGCTGTTTTTT.

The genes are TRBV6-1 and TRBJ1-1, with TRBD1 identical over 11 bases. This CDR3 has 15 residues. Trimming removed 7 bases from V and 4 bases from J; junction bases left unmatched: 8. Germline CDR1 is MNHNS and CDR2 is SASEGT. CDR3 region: CASNPGQGAVTEAFF. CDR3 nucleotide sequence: TGTGCCAGCAACCCAGGACAGGGGGCGGTCACTGAAGCTTTCTTT.

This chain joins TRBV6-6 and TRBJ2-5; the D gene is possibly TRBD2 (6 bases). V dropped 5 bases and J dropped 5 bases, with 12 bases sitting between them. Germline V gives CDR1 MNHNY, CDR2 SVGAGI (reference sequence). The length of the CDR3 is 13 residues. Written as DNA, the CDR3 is TGTGCCAGCAGTCAGACTAGGCGGGAGACCCAGTACTTC. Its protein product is CASSQTRRETQYF.

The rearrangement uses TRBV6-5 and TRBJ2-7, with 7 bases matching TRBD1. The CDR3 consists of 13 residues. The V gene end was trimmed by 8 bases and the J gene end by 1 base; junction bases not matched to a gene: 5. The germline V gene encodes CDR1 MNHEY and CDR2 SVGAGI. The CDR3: CASSPGGSYEQYF. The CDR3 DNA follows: TGTGCCAGCTCGCCAGGGGGTTCCTACGAGCAGTACTTC.

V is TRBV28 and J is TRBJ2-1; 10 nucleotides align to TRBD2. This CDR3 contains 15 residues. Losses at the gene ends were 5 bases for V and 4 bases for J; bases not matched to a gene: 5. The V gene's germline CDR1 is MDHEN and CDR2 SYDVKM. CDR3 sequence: CASSIPTSGYNEQFF. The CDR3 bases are TGTGCCAGCAGTATACCGACTAGCGGGTACAATGAGCAGTTCTTC.

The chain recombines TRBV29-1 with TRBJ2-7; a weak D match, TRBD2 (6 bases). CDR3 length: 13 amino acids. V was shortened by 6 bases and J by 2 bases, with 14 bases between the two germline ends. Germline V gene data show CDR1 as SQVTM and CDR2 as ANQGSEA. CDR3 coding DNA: TGCAGCGTGACCGGGACTTCTCCCTACGAGCAGTACTTC. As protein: CSVTGTSPYEQYF.